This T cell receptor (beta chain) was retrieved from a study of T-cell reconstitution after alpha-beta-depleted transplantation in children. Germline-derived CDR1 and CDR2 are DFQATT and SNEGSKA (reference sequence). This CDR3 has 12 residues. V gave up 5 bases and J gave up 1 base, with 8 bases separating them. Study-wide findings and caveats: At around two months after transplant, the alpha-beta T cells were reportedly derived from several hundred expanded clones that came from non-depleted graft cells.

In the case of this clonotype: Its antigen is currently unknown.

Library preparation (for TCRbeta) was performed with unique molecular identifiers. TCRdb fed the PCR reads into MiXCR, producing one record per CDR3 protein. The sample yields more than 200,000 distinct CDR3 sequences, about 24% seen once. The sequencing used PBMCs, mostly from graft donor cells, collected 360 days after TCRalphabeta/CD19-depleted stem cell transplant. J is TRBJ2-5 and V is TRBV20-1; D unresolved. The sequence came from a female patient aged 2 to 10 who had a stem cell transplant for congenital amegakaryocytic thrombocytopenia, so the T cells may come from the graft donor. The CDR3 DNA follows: TGCAGTGCTCACAGATCCCAAGAGACCCAGTACTTC. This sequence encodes CSAHRSQETQYF.